This T cell receptor beta chain was identified during a study of preoperative IRX-2 immunotherapy in early breast cancer (dated by TCRdb to between 2018 and 2020). As for this clone: The antigen this receptor binds is unknown. No quality values exist for individual bases; no much larger clone is one base distant.

The CDR3, cysteine through phenylalanine, is 18 amino acids long. Only CDR3 DNA is held: 54 bases, read in frame from base 1. The treatment or condition label for this specimen denotes: preoperative locoregional IRX-2 cytokine immunotherapy. The samples were obtained from a phase Ib study that tested preoperative, locoregional IRX-2 cytokine immunotherapy designed to prime immune responses. Patients with early-stage breast cancer who were given IRX-2 before surgery served as donors. Receptor libraries were prepared by the immunoSEQ multiplex PCR assay. TCRdb obtained this table from immuneACCESS and retained in-frame rearrangements with V and J assigned. These tables miss some clones; where compared with another copy, unresolved V genes account for less than half of the shortfall, and the remainder is unexplained. In this sample the table shows about 98,000 clones, 80% to 90% of which occur a single time. The top ten clonotypes cover roughly 2% of the sample.

The sequence was obtained from a human donor with breast cancer. The sequences come from tumor tissue, collected after IRX-2 immunotherapy. The sequence joins TRBV1 to TRBJ1-4; the D call in the table, TRBD1, was not verified against the DNA. TRBV1 is described as a pseudogene. The DNA sequence is TGCGCCAGCAGCCAAGACCCTGGGACAGTGGCAACTAATGAAAAACTGTTTTTT. Translated, this gives CASSQDPGTVATNEKLFF.